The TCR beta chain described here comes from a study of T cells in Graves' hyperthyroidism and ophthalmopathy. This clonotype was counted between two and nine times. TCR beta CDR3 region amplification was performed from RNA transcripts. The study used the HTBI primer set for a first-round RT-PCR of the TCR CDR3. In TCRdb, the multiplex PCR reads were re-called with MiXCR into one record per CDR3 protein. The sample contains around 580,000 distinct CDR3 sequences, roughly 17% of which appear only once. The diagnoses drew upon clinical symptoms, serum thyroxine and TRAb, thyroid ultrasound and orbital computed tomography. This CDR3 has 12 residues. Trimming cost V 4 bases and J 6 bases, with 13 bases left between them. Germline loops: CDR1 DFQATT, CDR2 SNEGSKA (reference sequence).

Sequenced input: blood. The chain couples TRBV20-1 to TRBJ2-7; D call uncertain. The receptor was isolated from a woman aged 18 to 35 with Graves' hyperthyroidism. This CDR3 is CSATRMGLEQYF. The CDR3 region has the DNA TGCAGTGCTACTCGAATGGGCCTCGAGCAGTACTTC.